This note documents a single TCR beta chain sequence. This record comes from a study of shared clonotypes between healthy human individuals. Generated by immunoSEQ multiplex PCR, the TCRdb table keeps only in-frame clones and is missing some. The sample holds 1,100,000 or so clones; around three quarters are singletons and the top ten take around 0.47%. After removal of 5 bases from V and 6 bases from J, the junction contained 5 bases not matched to a gene. The CDR3 contains 16 residues. Germline values: CDR1 KGHSH, CDR2 LQKENI. The receptor comes from a man younger than 35 in good health. Some clones in this sample may be carry-over from other donors' samples. V usage is TRBV18 and J usage is TRBJ2-2, with TRBD2 matching 14 bases. The sequencing input was memory CD4+ T cells from PBMCs. The subset was: CD45RA-negative fraction. The CDR3 DNA follows: TGTGCCAGCTCATCGGGACTAGCGGGAGCGGCCGGGGAGCTGTTTTTT. It codes for CASSSGLAGAAGELFF.